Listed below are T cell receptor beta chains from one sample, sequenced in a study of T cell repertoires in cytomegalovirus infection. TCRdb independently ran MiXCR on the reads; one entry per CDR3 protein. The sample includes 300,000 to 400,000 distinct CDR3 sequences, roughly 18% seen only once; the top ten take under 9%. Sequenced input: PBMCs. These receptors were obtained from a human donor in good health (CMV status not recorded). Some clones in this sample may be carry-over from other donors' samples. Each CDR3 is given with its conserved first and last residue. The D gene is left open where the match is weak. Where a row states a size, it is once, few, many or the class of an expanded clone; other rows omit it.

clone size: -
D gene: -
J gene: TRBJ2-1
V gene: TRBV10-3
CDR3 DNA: TGTGCCATCAGTGAGTTTTCCGATGAGCAGTTCTTC
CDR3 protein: CAISEFSDEQFF

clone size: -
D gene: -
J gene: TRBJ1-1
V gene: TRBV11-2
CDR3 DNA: TGTGCCAGCAGCCCCCGGATGATAGGTATGACTGAAGCTTTCTTT
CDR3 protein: CASSPRMIGMTEAFF

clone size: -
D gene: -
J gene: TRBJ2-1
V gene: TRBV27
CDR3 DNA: TGTGCCAGCAGTTGGGGTCTTGAGCAGTTCTTC
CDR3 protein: CASSWGLEQFF

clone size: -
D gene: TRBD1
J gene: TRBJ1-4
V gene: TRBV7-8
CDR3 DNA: TGTGCCAGCAGCTTAAGCCCCCACAGGGGGCTCCATGAAAAACTGTTTTTT
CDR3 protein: CASSLSPHRGLHEKLFF

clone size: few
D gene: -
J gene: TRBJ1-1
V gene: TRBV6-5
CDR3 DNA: TGTGCCAGCAGTTACGACGGAGGTACTGAAGCTTTCTTT
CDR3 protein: CASSYDGGTEAFF

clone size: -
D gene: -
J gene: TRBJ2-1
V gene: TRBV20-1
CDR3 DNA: TGCAGTGCTCCTGGACCCGGAAAAGGCAATGAGCAGTTCTTC
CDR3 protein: CSAPGPGKGNEQFF

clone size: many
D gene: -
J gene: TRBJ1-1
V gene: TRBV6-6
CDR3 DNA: TGTGCCAGCAGTTACGTAGTCGGGGCGGCCACTGAAGCTTTCTTT
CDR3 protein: CASSYVVGAATEAFF

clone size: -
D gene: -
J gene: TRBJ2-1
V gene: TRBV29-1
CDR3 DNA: TGCAGCGTTGAAATGGAGGGGCCCTACAATGAGCAGTTCTTC
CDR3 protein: CSVEMEGPYNEQFF

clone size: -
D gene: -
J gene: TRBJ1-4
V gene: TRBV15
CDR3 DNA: TGTGCCACCAGCAGGGGATTTGGCGAAAAACTGTTTTTT
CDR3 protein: CATSRGFGEKLFF

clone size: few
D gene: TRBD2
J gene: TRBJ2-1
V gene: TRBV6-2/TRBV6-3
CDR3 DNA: TGTGCCAGCAGTTACGGGATAGCGGGAGACAATGAGCAGTTCTTC
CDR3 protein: CASSYGIAGDNEQFF

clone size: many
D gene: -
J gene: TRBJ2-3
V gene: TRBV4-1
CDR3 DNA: TGCGCCAGCAGCCAAGATAGTGGCGGGGACTGGTCCGATACGCAGTATTTT
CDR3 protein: CASSQDSGGDWSDTQYF

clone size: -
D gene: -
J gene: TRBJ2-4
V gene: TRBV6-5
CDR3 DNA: TGTGCCAGCAGTCGATTGGGACATGTCAAAAACATTCAGTACTTC
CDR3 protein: CASSRLGHVKNIQYF

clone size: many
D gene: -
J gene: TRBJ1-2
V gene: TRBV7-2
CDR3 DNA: TGTGCCAGCAGCCCCTCTACAGTCGGATATGGCTACACCTTC
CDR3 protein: CASSPSTVGYGYTF

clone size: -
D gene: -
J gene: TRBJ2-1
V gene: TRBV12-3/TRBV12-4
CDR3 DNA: TGTGCCAGCAGTTCCCCTCTTGGGGGAGAGCGCTACAATGAGCAGTTCTTC
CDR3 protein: CASSSPLGGERYNEQFF

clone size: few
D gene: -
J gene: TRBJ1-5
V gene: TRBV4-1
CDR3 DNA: TGCGCCAGCAGCCAAGAAGGTTTTTTGGGCGGGAGCAATCAGCCCCAGCATTTT
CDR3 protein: CASSQEGFLGGSNQPQHF

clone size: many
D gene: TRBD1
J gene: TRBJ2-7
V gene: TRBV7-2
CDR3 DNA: TGTGCCAGCAGCTCCCAGACAGGGGCGACCTACGAGCAGTACTTC
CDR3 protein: CASSSQTGATYEQYF

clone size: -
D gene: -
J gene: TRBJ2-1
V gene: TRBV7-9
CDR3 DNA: TGTGCCAGCAGCTATGCGGGGTTCAATGAGCAGTTCTTC
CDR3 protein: CASSYAGFNEQFF

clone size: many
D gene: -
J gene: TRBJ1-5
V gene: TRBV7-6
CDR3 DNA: TGTGCCAGCAGCTTAGCTTGGGGTAGCAATCAGCCCCAGCATTTT
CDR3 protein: CASSLAWGSNQPQHF

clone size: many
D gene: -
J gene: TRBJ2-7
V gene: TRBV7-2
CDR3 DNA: TGTGCCAGCAGCTTTTCCGCCAGTAAGCAGTACTTC
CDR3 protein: CASSFSASKQYF

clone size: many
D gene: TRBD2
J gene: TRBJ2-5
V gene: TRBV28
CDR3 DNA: TGTGCCAGCAGTCGGGGGGGACTAGCGGGGTCACAAGAGACCCAGTACTTC
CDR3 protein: CASSRGGLAGSQETQYF

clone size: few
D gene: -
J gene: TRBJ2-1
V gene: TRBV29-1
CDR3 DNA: TGCAGCGGAACAGCCGTCAACAATGAGCAGTTCTTC
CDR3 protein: CSGTAVNNEQFF

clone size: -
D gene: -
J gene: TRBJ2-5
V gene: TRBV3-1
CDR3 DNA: TGTGCCAGCAGCCAGGCGGGGGCCGGCGGGACCCAGTACTTC
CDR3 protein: CASSQAGAGGTQYF

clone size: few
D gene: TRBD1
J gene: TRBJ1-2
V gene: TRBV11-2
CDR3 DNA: TGTGCCAGCTGGACAGGTCTCTATGGCTACACCTTC
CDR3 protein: CASWTGLYGYTF

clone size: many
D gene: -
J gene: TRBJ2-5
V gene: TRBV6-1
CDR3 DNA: TGTGCCAGCAGTGAATGGGGGGAGGATTCTTTC
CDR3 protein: CASSEWGEDSF

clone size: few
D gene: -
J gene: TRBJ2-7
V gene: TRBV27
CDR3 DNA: TGTGCCAGCGCCGGAGGGCCCAGCTACGAGCAGTACTTC
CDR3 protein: CASAGGPSYEQYF

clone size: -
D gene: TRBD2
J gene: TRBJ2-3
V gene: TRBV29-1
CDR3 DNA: TGCAGCGTTGTGCCGAGTGGACTAGCGGGGGCAGATACGCAGTATTTT
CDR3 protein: CSVVPSGLAGADTQYF

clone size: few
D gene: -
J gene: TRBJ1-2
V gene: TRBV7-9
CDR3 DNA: TGTGCCAGCAGTGAACAGAAGAGCTATGGCTACACCTTC
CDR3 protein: CASSEQKSYGYTF

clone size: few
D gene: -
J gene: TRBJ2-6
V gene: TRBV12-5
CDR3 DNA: TGTGCTAGTGGTCCGCCACAGGGAGCAGGGGCCAACGTCCTGACTTTC
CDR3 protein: CASGPPQGAGANVLTF

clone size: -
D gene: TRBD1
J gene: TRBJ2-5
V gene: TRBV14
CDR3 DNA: TGTGCCAGCAGCCAAGGACCGGGACAGGGGGAAGAGACCCAGTACTTC
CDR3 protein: CASSQGPGQGEETQYF

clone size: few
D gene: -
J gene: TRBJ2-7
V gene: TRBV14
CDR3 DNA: TGTGCCAGCAGCCAAGAAGGATACGAGCAGTACTTC
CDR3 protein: CASSQEGYEQYF

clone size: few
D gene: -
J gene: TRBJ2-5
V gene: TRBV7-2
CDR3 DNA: TGTGCCAGCAGCCCTAACTTTGGCAGGGGAGACCAAGAGACCCAGTACTTC
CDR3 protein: CASSPNFGRGDQETQYF

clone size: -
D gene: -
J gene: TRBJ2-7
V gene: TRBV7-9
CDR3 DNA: TGTGCCAGCAGCCCAAGGGTAACGGGAAGAACCTACGAGCAGTACTTC
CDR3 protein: CASSPRVTGRTYEQYF

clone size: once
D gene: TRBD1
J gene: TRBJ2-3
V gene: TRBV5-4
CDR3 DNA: TGTGCCAGCAGGCCGCCAGGGGGAGATACGCAGTATTTT
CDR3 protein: CASRPPGGDTQYF

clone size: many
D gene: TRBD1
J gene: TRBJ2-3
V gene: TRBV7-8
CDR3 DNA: TGTGCCAGCAGTCCGGGACAGGGAAGAAGTACGCAGTATTTT
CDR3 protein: CASSPGQGRSTQYF

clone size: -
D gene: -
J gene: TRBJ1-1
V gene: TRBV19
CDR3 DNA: TGTGCCAGTATTCCGACGGGGAGGTATGGCACTGAAGCTTTCTTT
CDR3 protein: CASIPTGRYGTEAFF

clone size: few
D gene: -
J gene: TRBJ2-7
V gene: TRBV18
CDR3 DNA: TGTGCCAGCTCACCCCAGTCGGCAGGGCCACCGGGAAAGGTCCACGAGCAGTACTTC
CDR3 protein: CASSPQSAGPPGKVHEQYF

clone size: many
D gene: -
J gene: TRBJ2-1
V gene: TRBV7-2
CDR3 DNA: TGTGCCAGCAGCTCGGGCAGGGGGGGTGAGAATGAGCAGTTCTTC
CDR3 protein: CASSSGRGGENEQFF

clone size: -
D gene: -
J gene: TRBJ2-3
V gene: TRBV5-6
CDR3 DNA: TGTGCCAGCAGCTCTGGGACATTTACGCAGTATTTT
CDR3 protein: CASSSGTFTQYF

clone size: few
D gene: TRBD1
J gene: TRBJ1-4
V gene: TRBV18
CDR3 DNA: TGTGCCAGCTCACTCCGGACAGGGGGTACTGAAAAACTGTTTTTT
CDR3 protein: CASSLRTGGTEKLFF

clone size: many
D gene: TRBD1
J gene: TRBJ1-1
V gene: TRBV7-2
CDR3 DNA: TGTGCCAGCAGCTTATCCAGGACAGGGGAGATTGAAGCTTTCTTT
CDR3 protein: CASSLSRTGEIEAFF

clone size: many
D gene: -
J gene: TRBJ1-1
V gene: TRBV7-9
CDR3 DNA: TGTGCCAGCAGCTTTATCCCAGGGCATAACACTGAAGCTTTCTTT
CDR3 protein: CASSFIPGHNTEAFF

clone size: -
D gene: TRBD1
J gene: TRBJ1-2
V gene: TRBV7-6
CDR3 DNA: TGTGCCAGCAGCGCGACAGGGAGAGGTGATGGCTACACCTTC
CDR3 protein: CASSATGRGDGYTF